This T cell receptor (beta chain) was found in a study of technical replicates of blood from a handful of donors. This clone was observed once. Profiled with immunoSEQ multiplex PCR; TCRdb holds only in-frame clones, not every one. The repertoire holds roughly 80,000 clones, with around 91% as singletons. Germline trimming cut 3 bases from V and 5 bases from J; bases unmatched to any gene: 5. Germline V gene data show CDR1 as SGHTA and CDR2 as FQGNSA. This CDR3 has 15 residues. The chain uses TRBV7-2 and TRBJ2-4; 9 bases map to TRBD1. The TCR was taken from a human donor in good health. The sequenced material came from T cells isolated from PBMCs. DNA of the CDR3: TGTGCCAGCAGCTTTCGGGGACAGGGCCAAAACATTCAGTACTTC. Its protein product is CASSFRGQGQNIQYF. Full variable domain (outside the CDR3, taken from reference TRBV7-2 and TRBJ2-4): GAGVSQSPSNKVTEKGKDVELRCDPISGHTALYWYRQSLGQGLEFLIYFQGNSAPDKSGLPSDRFSAERTGGSVSTLTIQRTQQEDSAVYLCASSFRGQGQNIQYFGAGTRLSVL.